The clone carrying this TCR beta chain was detected only a few times. These data originate in a study of CD8+ T cells in alopecia areata. The CDR3 contains 15 residues. V was clipped by 3 bases and J by 8 bases; unmatched bases: 12. Germline V lookup: CDR1 SQVTM, CDR2 ANQGSEA. It was cDNA, reverse transcribed from extracted RNA, that served as the sequencing template. Sequencing used immunoSEQ multiplex PCR; TCRdb keeps in-frame clones, though not all of them. The sample includes roughly 73,000 clones, approximately 30% of them seen just once. Sample treatment: oral pan-JAK inhibitor, 5-10 mg twice daily.

The origin of this receptor is a human donor with alopecia areata. This rearrangement joins TRBV29-1 to TRBJ1-2; TRBD1 agrees at 10 bases. The sample here was CD8+ T cells sorted from blood, taken at week 4, from a patient treated with tofacitinib. CDR3 nucleotides: TGCAGCGTTGATCGACAGGGGGCGGCCCCTGAAGGCTACACCTTC. It specifies CSVDRQGAAPEGYTF.